This T cell receptor beta chain was recovered during a study of response to subunit inactivated influenza vaccine. Study findings and constraints: After each seasonal influenza vaccination, few new T cells are recruited, the authors suggested.

The CDR3 length is 12 residues. V lost 3 bases and J lost 2, with 8 bases in between. The germline gives CDR1 SQVTM, CDR2 ANQGSEA. This clonotype was counted many times. Its antigen is currently unknown. Each CDR3 protein gets one entry after TCRdb re-called the RT-PCR reads with MiXCR. The sample lists roughly 570,000 distinct CDR3 sequences, approximately 13% occurring once. The chain carries TRBV29-1 and TRBJ2-7; TRBD1 is a possible D gene (6 bases). The clonotype was recovered from a middle-aged man who received an inactivated influenza vaccine. The sample consisted of PBMCs from blood, taken roughly 48 days after vaccination. CDR3 coding DNA: TGCAGCGTTGATCAGGGGCCCTACGAGCAGTACTTC. It encodes CSVDQGPYEQYF.